These 26 T cell receptor beta chains were sequenced from one sample in a study of T cell responses to AZD1222 COVID-19 vaccine. Sequencing used immunoSEQ multiplex PCR; TCRdb keeps in-frame clones, though not all of them. Of about 150,000 clones detected, approximately 83% appear once; the ten largest clones hold 8%. This specimen consisted of peripheral blood, obtained on day 0 of AZD1222 vaccination. Source of these receptors: an adult in good health.

There are a few counts of this clone. The V call is TRBV3-1 (or the pseudogene TRBV3-2), the J call TRBJ2-3; D is perhaps TRBD1 (5 bases). V was pared by 2 bases and J by 0 bases, with 15 bases between. The CDR3 runs 17 residues. Germline CDR1 is LGHDT and CDR2 is YNNKEL (reference sequence). CDR3: CASSQQGREWSTDTQYF. The DNA of the CDR3 is TGTGCCAGCAGCCAACAGGGCAGAGAATGGAGCACAGATACGCAGTATTTT.

This clone was seen only a few times. V and J are TRBV24-1 and TRBJ2-6; D is unresolved. Germline V lookup: CDR1 KGHDR, CDR2 SFDVKD. This CDR3 contains 15 residues. Trimming left V 4 bases short and J 0 bases short, with 6 bases between. CDR3 loop: CATSEYYSGANVLTF. DNA for the CDR3: TGTGCCACCAGTGAGTATTACTCTGGGGCCAACGTCCTGACTTTC.

The rearrangement joins TRBV7-8 to TRBJ1-5, with a possible D match to TRBD1 (5 bases). Germline CDR1 SGHVS, CDR2 FQNEAQ. V lost 0 bases and J 7 bases, leaving 7 bases between the germline ends. The CDR3 totals 13 residues. The CDR3 loop is CASSLAGAQPQHF. For the CDR3, the DNA is TGTGCCAGCAGCTTAGCAGGGGCCCAGCCCCAGCATTTT.

The J gene is TRBJ2-7, the V gene TRBV6-5; D possibly corresponds to TRBD2 (6 bases). Deletions cut 6 bases from V and 0 bases from J, with 15 bases between. The length of the CDR3 is 15 residues. Per the germline V gene, CDR1 is MNHEY and CDR2 is SVGAGI. In DNA, the CDR3 is TGTGCCAGCAGGGAGGGCGGACGGAGCTCCTACGAGCAGTACTTC. Translating gives CASREGGRSSYEQYF.

The J gene is TRBJ2-3, the V gene TRBV11-3; D gene unclear. The CDR3 covers 13 residues. Trimming removed 1 base at V and 1 base at J, with 3 bases between. The germline gives CDR1 SGHNT, CDR2 YENEEA. In DNA form, the CDR3 reads TGTGCCAGCAGCTTAGGTGGCACAGATACGCAGTATTTT. It yields the protein CASSLGGTDTQYF.

This rearrangement joins TRBV6-5 to TRBJ1-1; the D is unclear. With 0 bases removed from V and 10 bases from J, the gap between germline ends came to 21 bases. Germline V gene sequence: CDR1 MNHEY, CDR2 SVGAGI. The CDR3 has 16 amino acids. CDR3: CASSYSTLESGDGAFF. Written as DNA, the CDR3 is TGTGCCAGCAGTTACTCGACTTTGGAGAGCGGGGATGGAGCTTTCTTT.

The rearrangement joins TRBV7-2 to TRBJ2-7, with a possible D match to TRBD2 (5 bases). Trimming took off 0 bases at V and 3 bases at J, with 12 bases between the two ends. The V gene's germline CDR1 is SGHTA and CDR2 FQGNSA. CDR3 length equals 15 residues. The CDR3 nucleotides are TGTGCCAGCAGCTTAGCGTTCACGGGAAGCTACGAGCAGTACTTC. Residues: CASSLAFTGSYEQYF.

The gene calls are TRBV28 and TRBJ1-6; maybe TRBD1 (6 bases). V lost 4 bases, J lost 9 bases, and 22 bases lay in between. Per the germline V gene, CDR1 is MDHEN and CDR2 is SYDVKM. The length of the CDR3 is 17 residues. CDR3: CASSSYPRQALISPLHF. The CDR3 DNA follows: TGTGCCAGCAGTTCCTACCCACGACAGGCTCTAATTTCACCCCTCCACTTT. Using reference TRBV28 and TRBJ1-6 for the parts outside the CDR3, the full variable domain is DVKVTQSSRYLVKRTGEKVFLECVQDMDHENMFWYRQDPGLGLRLIYFSYDVKMKEKGDIPEGYSVSREKKERFSLILESASTNQTSMYLCASSSYPRQALISPLHFGNGTRLTVT.

V and J are TRBV7-8 and TRBJ1-4; D might be TRBD1 (5 bases). The germline V and J ends were trimmed by 5 bases and 3 bases, with 10 bases remaining between them. The CDR3 contains 14 residues. Germline CDR1 is SGHVS and CDR2 is FQNEAQ. The CDR3 DNA is TGTGCCAGCAGCCTTACAGGTCCTAATGAAAAACTGTTTTTT. Translation gives CASSLTGPNEKLFF.

This chain connects TRBV6-5 to TRBJ1-2, with D maybe TRBD1 (5 bases). V was clipped by 9 bases and J by 6 bases, with 11 bases between them. The CDR3 consists of 11 residues. The germline CDR1 and CDR2 sequences are MNHEY and SVGAGI. This chain's CDR3 is CASSQGNGYTF. CDR3 nucleotide sequence: TGTGCCAGTTCTCAGGGAAATGGCTACACCTTC.

This clone was detected only once. The chain has TRBV19 and TRBJ2-3, with 7 bases matching TRBD1. CDR3 length equals 13 residues. The trim removed 7 bases at V and 3 bases at J, leaving 4 bases unmatched. Germline V gene lookup returns CDR1 LNHDA and CDR2 SQIVND (reference sequence). CDR3 region: CASTGQRTDTQYF. DNA of the CDR3: TGTGCCAGTACGGGACAGCGAACAGATACGCAGTATTTT.

The V gene is TRBV30, the J gene TRBJ2-3; 12 bases align to TRBD2. CDR3 length equals 16 residues. Germline values: CDR1 GTSNPN, CDR2 SVGIG (reference sequence). The junction had 8 bases not matched to a gene; V was cut back by 2 bases and J by 5 bases. The DNA of the CDR3 is TGTGCCTGGAGTCGGGCTAGCGGGGGGGTGGAAGATACGCAGTATTTT. It codes for CAWSRASGGVEDTQYF.

This clone was seen once. The chain carries TRBV5-1 and TRBJ2-7; D assignment may be TRBD1 or TRBD2 (5 bases each). The CDR3 is 14 residues long. Trimming cost V 4 bases and J 7 bases, with 18 bases left between them. The V gene's germline CDR1 is SGHRS and CDR2 YFSETQ. The chain's CDR3 is CASSPTGDRWEQYF. The CDR3 DNA follows: TGCGCCAGCAGCCCCACTGGGGACCGGTGGGAGCAGTACTTC.

The CDR3 protein is CATAIGPYNEQFF. The CDR3 nucleotides are TGTGCCACCGCCATCGGGCCCTACAATGAGCAGTTCTTC. V and J are TRBV24-1 and TRBJ2-1; D call uncertain. Trimming removed 9 bases at V and 2 bases at J, with 10 bases between. The CDR3 totals 13 residues. Looked up from germline, CDR1 is KGHDR and CDR2 is SFDVKD.

The rearrangement joins TRBV27 to TRBJ2-7, with D perhaps being TRBD1 or TRBD2 (6 bases each). V was cut by 4 bases and J by 2 bases, with 12 bases left in between. CDR3 size: 14 residues. Germline assignment: CDR1 MNHEY and CDR2 SMNVEV (reference sequence). Here the CDR3 DNA reads TGTGCCAGCAGTTACGGGGGACATACCTACGAGCAGTACTTC. Protein product: CASSYGGHTYEQYF.

The J gene is TRBJ1-3, the V gene TRBV6-6; maybe TRBD1 (6 bases). The V end was cut by 4 bases, the J end by 0 bases, with 10 bases between. CDR1 is MNHNY and CDR2 is SVGAGI in the germline V gene (reference sequence). CDR3 length: 15 residues. The CDR3 loop is CASSSTGNSGNTIYF. In nucleotides, the CDR3 is TGTGCCAGCAGTTCTACAGGGAACTCTGGAAACACCATATATTTT.

The chain employs TRBV7-2 and TRBJ2-1; 10 bases are shared with TRBD2. CDR3 length: 16 amino acids. The germline gives CDR1 SGHTA, CDR2 FQGNSA. V lost 1 base and J lost 7; bases outside the gene matches: 7. The CDR3 region has the DNA TGTGCCAGCAGCTTAGGCGTCGTAGCGGGAGGTAATGAGCAGTTCTTC. Translated, it gives CASSLGVVAGGNEQFF.

The CDR3 region is CASSEEDSQANSPLHF. As DNA, the CDR3 is TGTGCCAGCAGTGAAGAAGACAGCCAAGCCAATTCACCCCTCCACTTT. This rearrangement joins TRBV2 to TRBJ1-6; weak D call: TRBD1 (5 bases). Per germline, CDR1 SNHLY and CDR2 FYNNEI. The CDR3 has 16 residues. V lost 1 base, J lost 7 bases, and 14 bases lay in between.

This chain uses TRBV10-1 with TRBJ2-3; D call uncertain. The V gene's germline CDR1 is WNHNN and CDR2 SYGVQD (reference sequence). Trimming took off 1 base at V and 1 base at J, with 9 bases between the two ends. This CDR3 contains 15 residues. The CDR3 nucleotides are TGCGCCAGCAGTGAGTTTGGCTCCGGCACAGATACGCAGTATTTT. Translation gives CASSEFGSGTDTQYF.

The chain carries TRBV30 and TRBJ2-7, with D uncertain. The germline V gene encodes CDR1 GTSNPN and CDR2 SVGIG (reference sequence). The CDR3 consists of 12 residues. Trimming shortened V by 2 bases and J by 1 base, and 6 bases separated the two germline ends. The CDR3: CAWSRDSYEQYF. The CDR3 DNA follows: TGTGCCTGGAGTAGGGATTCCTACGAGCAGTACTTC.

The rearrangement links TRBV3-1 (or the pseudogene TRBV3-2) to TRBJ1-2; 9 nucleotides match TRBD1. The CDR3 contains 14 residues. The V gene end was trimmed by 1 base and the J gene end by 6 bases; junction bases not matched to a gene: 3. Germline V gene sequence: CDR1 LGHDT, CDR2 YNNKEL (reference sequence). The CDR3 DNA follows: TGTGCCAGCAGCCAAGCCGGGACAGGGCATGGCTACACCTTC. Translation gives CASSQAGTGHGYTF.

This chain connects TRBV3-1 (or the pseudogene TRBV3-2) to TRBJ2-1; 7 bases align to TRBD1. The CDR3 spans 14 residues. The J segment lost 9 bases and the V segment lost 4 bases, leaving 9 bases of the junction unmatched. Per germline, CDR1 LGHDT and CDR2 YNNKEL (reference sequence). CDR3 protein: CASSLSTGLAEQFF. In DNA, the CDR3 is TGTGCCAGCAGCCTTTCGACAGGGCTGGCTGAGCAGTTCTTC.

The V gene is TRBV19, the J gene TRBJ2-1; 8 nucleotides agree with TRBD2. This CDR3 has 17 residues. The junction had 16 bases not matched to a gene; V was cut back by 7 bases and J by 5 bases. Germline CDR1 LNHDA, CDR2 SQIVND (reference sequence). CDR3 loop: CASNPLGPGLDHNEQFF. The DNA for the CDR3 is TGTGCCAGTAACCCTCTTGGACCGGGACTAGATCACAATGAGCAGTTCTTC.

The V gene is TRBV2, the J gene TRBJ2-7; 8 bases are a match to TRBD1. The junction had 14 bases not matched to a gene; V was cut back by 9 bases and J by 7 bases. The CDR3 consists of 14 residues. In germline, CDR1 is SNHLY, CDR2 FYNNEI. The CDR3 is CASYKFQGAREQYF. CDR3 in DNA: TGTGCCAGTTACAAGTTTCAGGGGGCGCGGGAGCAGTACTTC.

This clone has only one observation. V usage is TRBV21-1 and J usage is TRBJ2-3; TRBD2 reflects the table's D call only, with no check against the DNA. TRBV21-1 is listed as a pseudogene. The CDR3 spans 17 residues. The CDR3 here is CASQERLAGESTDTQYF. The CDR3 DNA is TGTGCCAGCCAAGAGCGGCTAGCGGGGGAGAGCACAGATACGCAGTATTTT.

The chain carries TRBV24-1 and TRBJ2-5; the match to TRBD2 covers 9 bases. The CDR3 is 14 residues long. V gave up 6 bases and J gave up 3 bases; unmatched junction bases: 4. Germline assignment: CDR1 KGHDR and CDR2 SFDVKD. CDR3 DNA sequence: TGTGCCACCAGTCCAGCGGGGGGTAAAGAGACCCAGTACTTC. Protein product: CATSPAGGKETQYF.